The sequence of this TCR beta chain was determined in a study of blood T cell repertoires in COVID-19. In the study overall: There were acute and convalescent COVID-19 samples, and they came from the United States, Italy and Spain. PBMCs, B-cell-depleted T cells, or T cells were the source of the cDNA or gDNA that made up the material.

Sequencing used immunoSEQ multiplex PCR; TCRdb keeps in-frame clones, though not all of them. Altogether approximately 140,000 clones are present, roughly 79% being singletons, with the ten largest covering 7% to 9%. With 3 bases removed from V and 4 bases from J, the gap between germline ends came to 10 bases. Per the germline V gene, CDR1 is SGHNT and CDR2 is YYREEE (reference sequence). The CDR3 is 13 residues long. J is TRBJ1-2 and V is TRBV5-4, with D tentatively TRBD1 (6 bases). The sequenced material came from peripheral blood. This TCR was recovered from a human donor with acute or convalescent COVID-19. The donor label of this sample is uncertain. The CDR3 DNA reads TGTGCCAGCAGCTCGACAGGCTCCTATGGCTACACCTTC. Translated, it gives CASSSTGSYGYTF.